The source of this TCR beta chain is a study of cytomegalovirus exposure and HLA in healthy donors. About this clone itself: Its matching antigen is unknown.

Use of 60 Vbeta and 13 Jbeta primers characterized the PCR. Repertoires were generated with immunoSEQ multiplex PCR, while TCRdb's copy carries only in-frame clones and drops some. The sample holds 250,000 or so clones, around 81% seen once. V shed 3 bases and J 3 bases; nucleotides not matched to a gene: 4. Germline CDR1 SGHAT, CDR2 FQNNGV. The CDR3 sequence is 17 residues long. Study-wide findings and caveats: TRBV6-2, TRBV6-3 and other indistinguishable V segments were excluded.

The rearrangement uses TRBV11-2 and TRBJ2-2; 13 bases are a match to TRBD2. This TCR was recovered from a woman aged 60 to 75 in good health and CMV-seropositive. Material: PBMCs. This CDR3 is CASSLGGLAGYTGELFF. The DNA for the CDR3 is TGTGCCAGCAGCTTGGGGGGACTAGCGGGATACACCGGGGAGCTGTTTTTT. The full variable domain, its missing parts supplied by reference TRBV11-2 and TRBJ2-2, is EAGVAQSPRYKIIEKRQSVAFWCNPISGHATLYWYQQILGQGPKLLIQFQNNGVVDDSQLPKDRFSAERLKGVDSTLKIQPAKLEDSAVYLCASSLGGLAGYTGELFFGEGSRLTVL.